The present T cell receptor beta chain was sequenced within a study of T cells in Graves' hyperthyroidism and ophthalmopathy (dated 2019 in TCRdb). Turning to the overall study: Peripheral blood samples were taken at the time of initial diagnosis, prior to any treatment. A discovery cohort of fewer than 110 patients, approximately 44 with Graves' ophthalmopathy and more than 55 with stable Graves' hyperthyroidism, was used to find distinguishing TCR V-J signatures. An independent validation cohort of under 20 hyperthyroidism patients and more than 15 patients who later progressed to ophthalmopathy tested prospective prediction of ophthalmopathy. The roughly 100 discovery patients were randomly divided into training and test sets at a 7:3 ratio. In about 6 Graves' hyperthyroidism patients, the study also compared T-cell repertoires from thyroid tissue with T-cell repertoires from blood. After sampling, hyperthyroidism patients received methimazole starting at 30 mg daily, and ophthalmopathy patients received high-dose intravenous methylprednisolone. According to the paper, TCR Vbeta CDR3 sequencing was carried out on 135 peripheral blood samples, which came from 40 to 45 ophthalmopathy, 80 or so hyperthyroidism and approximately 17 progressor patients. Study-level results and caveats: Blood samples also contained most of the expanded thyroid clonotypes (frequency above 0.001), which suggests that blood repertoires may reflect thyroid immune responses. A model built on a 13 V-J signature distinguished ophthalmopathy from stable hyperthyroidism, reaching 85% to 90% sensitivity and about 81% specificity in cross-validation and 80%/75% in testing. Sample size was not statistically predetermined, and investigators were not blinded to group allocation. In validation, progression to ophthalmopathy was predicted by the model with nearly 71% sensitivity and 72.22% specificity, a median of around 5.9 months before onset.

Counted from cysteine to phenylalanine, this CDR3 has 17 amino acids. Just the 51-base CDR3 DNA is kept, in frame starting at base 1. In the germline V gene, CDR1 corresponds to SNHLY and CDR2 to FYNNEI. Clipping removes 11 bases from V and 2 bases from J, with 17 as the unmatched junction base count. A remark on this clonotype: What antigen it recognizes has not been identified. Base-call qualities are not available, and no considerably larger clone is one nucleotide away.

TCR beta CDR3 regions were amplified from RNA transcripts. The TCR CDR3 was subjected to a first round of RT-PCR using the HTBI primer set and the Qiagen OneStep RT-PCR kit. Libraries were constructed in a second round of multiplex PCR, after which size selection and purification were carried out. Sequencing of the libraries was done on an Illumina HiSeq2000 using paired-end 100 bp reads. The authors' pipeline ran thus. SOAPnuke was used to process the raw data, with reads discarded if the reads contained adapters or uncalled bases, had a mean Phred below 15, or lacked an exact constant-primer or identifier match. High-quality paired reads were merged using COPE v1.2.5, and each unique nucleotide sequence was defined as a clonotype. MiTCR v1.1 was used to align the clonotypes against IMGT TRBV, TRBD and TRBJ reference segments. The analysis was restricted to V-J combinations with a frequency above 0.0001, which together covered roughly 99% of the repertoires. The TCS score was defined as the ratio of F50 (clonal expansion) to E x V (chaos), calculated using BLOSUM62-based TCRdist between CDR3 peptides within each V-J. Welch's t-statistics and random forest reduced 500 to 650 V-J features to about 13, which were used in a naive Bayes classifier (R e1071). TCRdb trimmed public reads at Q25 via fastp, called clones via MiXCR and kept in-frame beta chains. Rows with a matching CDR3 protein are joined into one entry that keeps the most common DNA and genes. The authors' filters were not applied to this entry. In this sample the table shows fewer than 450,000 distinct CDR3 sequences, about 15% of which occur a single time. 30% to 35% of the sample rests with the top ten.

Hyperthyroidism patients were aged 18 to 65 years and newly diagnosed, with disease duration of less than 2 months. Patients with uncontrolled infections, other autoimmune diseases, pregnancy or lactation were excluded. Diagnoses were based on clinical symptoms, serum thyroxine and TRAb, thyroid ultrasound and orbital computed tomography. For progressor patients, blood was drawn at the first diagnosis of hyperthyroidism, before any ophthalmopathy symptoms had appeared. PBMCs were isolated from more than 8 ml of fresh peripheral blood by Ficoll-Paque density gradient centrifugation. Patients classed as progressors first received a Graves' hyperthyroidism diagnosis and then went on to develop ophthalmopathy during follow-up. Total RNA was extracted with Trizol reagent, and quality was checked on an Agilent 2100 Bioanalyzer.

The rearranged segments are TRBV2 and TRBJ2-4, and 8 junction bases match TRBD2. The TCR sequence derives from a woman in her 30s with Graves' hyperthyroidism that later progressed to Graves' ophthalmopathy. Material for sequencing was blood. The CDR3 reads CAGGRHPGGGTKNIQYF. In nucleotide form, the sequence is TGTGCCGGTGGGCGGCACCCGGGAGGGGGAACCAAAAACATTCAGTACTTC.